This is a list of T cell receptor beta chains from one sample in a study of blood T cell repertoires in COVID-19. Sequencing was performed with immunoSEQ multiplex PCR; in TCRdb, only in-frame clones are kept and a portion is missing. The sample shows approximately 150,000 clones, more than 70% of them seen only once. The specimen sequenced was PBMCs or T cells enriched from blood (not recorded which). The source of these receptors is a man aged 55 to 70 who had recovered from COVID-19. The CDR3 runs from the conserved cysteine through the conserved F or W. A D gene is named only where the DNA matches it firmly. Clone size is shown for a subset of rows, as once, few, many or a class of expanded clone.

D gene: TRBD2
V gene: TRBV7-8
J gene: TRBJ2-6
clone size: .
CDR3 protein: CASSLTGTSSGANVLTF
CDR3 DNA: TGTGCCAGCAGCTTGACCGGGACTAGTAGTGGGGCCAACGTCCTGACTTTC

D gene: TRBD2
V gene: TRBV5-1
J gene: TRBJ2-1
clone size: .
CDR3 protein: CASSLSALAGQKGQFF
CDR3 DNA: TGCGCCAGCAGCTTGTCGGCGCTAGCGGGCCAAAAGGGGCAGTTCTTC

D gene: .
V gene: TRBV6-5
J gene: TRBJ1-5
clone size: .
CDR3 protein: CASSYGGEGNQPQHF
CDR3 DNA: TGTGCCAGCAGTTACGGGGGGGAGGGCAATCAGCCCCAGCATTTT

D gene: .
V gene: TRBV28
J gene: TRBJ1-4
clone size: .
CDR3 protein: CASSPSRVGEKLFF
CDR3 DNA: TGTGCCAGCAGTCCCTCGAGGGTTGGGGAAAAACTGTTTTTT

D gene: TRBD2
V gene: TRBV7-3
J gene: TRBJ2-2
clone size: .
CDR3 protein: CASSPRLALNTGELFF
CDR3 DNA: TGTGCCAGCAGCCCGCGACTAGCTCTGAACACCGGGGAGCTGTTTTTT

D gene: .
V gene: TRBV11-1
J gene: TRBJ2-3
clone size: many
CDR3 protein: CASSSQTERVTDTQYF
CDR3 DNA: TGTGCCAGCAGCTCTCAGACAGAACGAGTCACAGATACGCAGTATTTT

D gene: .
V gene: TRBV7-7
J gene: TRBJ2-3
clone size: .
CDR3 protein: CASSLAPLRTDTQYF
CDR3 DNA: TGTGCTAGCAGCTTAGCCCCTTTGCGGACAGATACGCAGTATTTT

D gene: TRBD2
V gene: TRBV7-7
J gene: TRBJ2-1
clone size: .
CDR3 protein: CASSPGLAGASHNEQFF
CDR3 DNA: TGTGCTAGCAGCCCTGGTCTAGCGGGAGCTTCCCACAATGAGCAGTTCTTC

D gene: .
V gene: TRBV7-9
J gene: TRBJ2-7
clone size: many
CDR3 protein: CASSFGTSSYEQYF
CDR3 DNA: TGTGCCAGCAGCTTCGGGACATCTTCCTACGAGCAGTACTTC

D gene: TRBD2
V gene: TRBV3-1/TRBV3-2
J gene: TRBJ2-7
clone size: once
CDR3 protein: CASSQVGGSGNEQYF
CDR3 DNA: TGTGCCAGCAGCCAAGTCGGCGGGAGTGGGAACGAGCAGTACTTC

D gene: .
V gene: TRBV9
J gene: TRBJ1-1
clone size: .
CDR3 protein: CASGVRQANTEAFF
CDR3 DNA: TGTGCCAGCGGCGTTAGACAGGCCAACACTGAAGCTTTCTTT

D gene: .
V gene: TRBV27
J gene: TRBJ2-7
clone size: .
CDR3 protein: CASSLRDSLYEQYF
CDR3 DNA: TGTGCCAGCAGTCTTCGGGACTCCCTCTACGAGCAGTACTTC

D gene: .
V gene: TRBV10-3
J gene: TRBJ2-1
clone size: .
CDR3 protein: CAISAPLANEQFF
CDR3 DNA: TGTGCCATCAGTGCACCCTTGGCTAATGAGCAGTTCTTC

D gene: .
V gene: TRBV7-6
J gene: TRBJ2-5
clone size: .
CDR3 protein: CASSLGSAGPQETQYF
CDR3 DNA: TGTGCCAGCAGCTTAGGATCAGCGGGCCCCCAAGAGACCCAGTACTTC

D gene: .
V gene: TRBV30
J gene: TRBJ1-3
clone size: .
CDR3 protein: CAWSVRGGSSGNTIYF
CDR3 DNA: TGTGCCTGGAGTGTACGAGGCGGGAGCTCTGGAAACACCATATATTTT

D gene: TRBD1
V gene: TRBV10-3
J gene: TRBJ2-7
clone size: .
CDR3 protein: CASWGESGTVYEQYF
CDR3 DNA: TGTGCCAGCTGGGGAGAATCCGGGACAGTCTACGAGCAGTACTTC

D gene: TRBD1
V gene: TRBV2
J gene: TRBJ2-7
clone size: .
CDR3 protein: CASSRQGISYEQYF
CDR3 DNA: TGTGCCAGCAGTCGACAGGGGATCTCCTACGAGCAGTACTTC

D gene: .
V gene: TRBV2
J gene: TRBJ2-1
clone size: .
CDR3 protein: CASSEPVRENNEQFF
CDR3 DNA: TGTGCCAGCAGTGAACCAGTTAGGGAGAACAATGAGCAGTTCTTC

D gene: .
V gene: TRBV5-6
J gene: TRBJ2-3
clone size: .
CDR3 protein: CASSFKQGPDTQYF
CDR3 DNA: TGTGCCAGCAGCTTCAAGCAGGGCCCAGATACGCAGTATTTT

D gene: .
V gene: TRBV6-4
J gene: TRBJ2-3
clone size: .
CDR3 protein: CASSDGGTDTQYF
CDR3 DNA: TGTGCCAGCAGTGACGGAGGTACAGATACGCAGTATTTT

D gene: .
V gene: TRBV7-8
J gene: TRBJ1-3
clone size: .
CDR3 protein: CASSLTQISGNTIYF
CDR3 DNA: TGTGCCAGCAGCTTGACACAGATCTCTGGAAACACCATATATTTT

D gene: .
V gene: TRBV11-2
J gene: TRBJ2-3
clone size: .
CDR3 protein: CASSLSAGDTDTQYF
CDR3 DNA: TGTGCCAGCAGCTTATCGGCAGGGGACACAGATACGCAGTATTTT

D gene: .
V gene: TRBV5-4
J gene: TRBJ2-7
clone size: .
CDR3 protein: CASSAERGEQYF
CDR3 DNA: TGTGCCAGCAGCGCTGAGAGGGGGGAGCAGTACTTC

D gene: TRBD1
V gene: TRBV29-1
J gene: TRBJ2-7
clone size: .
CDR3 protein: CSAEQGYEQYF
CDR3 DNA: TGCAGCGCAGAACAGGGGTACGAGCAGTACTTC

D gene: TRBD2
V gene: TRBV29-1
J gene: TRBJ2-3
clone size: .
CDR3 protein: CSVGTSGGGTQYF
CDR3 DNA: TGCAGCGTCGGGACTAGCGGTGGGGGTACGCAGTATTTT

D gene: .
V gene: TRBV5-1
J gene: TRBJ2-3
clone size: .
CDR3 protein: CASISNWDSTDTQYF
CDR3 DNA: TGCGCCAGCATTTCAAACTGGGACTCCACAGATACGCAGTATTTT

D gene: TRBD1
V gene: TRBV20-1
J gene: TRBJ2-7
clone size: .
CDR3 protein: CSASSGKGANIYEQYF
CDR3 DNA: TGCAGTGCTAGTTCCGGGAAGGGGGCGAACATCTACGAGCAGTACTTC

D gene: .
V gene: TRBV6-2/TRBV6-3
J gene: TRBJ2-5
clone size: .
CDR3 protein: CASSSPRGGIVTQYF
CDR3 DNA: TGTGCCAGCAGTTCCCCGAGGGGGGGGATCGTGACCCAGTACTTC

D gene: TRBD1
V gene: TRBV7-2
J gene: TRBJ1-2
clone size: few
CDR3 protein: CASSPRMGQGIYGYTF
CDR3 DNA: TGTGCCAGCAGCCCCCGAATGGGACAGGGGATCTATGGCTACACCTTC

D gene: .
V gene: TRBV28
J gene: TRBJ2-2
clone size: once
CDR3 protein: CASSLERVGTGELFF
CDR3 DNA: TGTGCCAGCAGTTTAGAGCGGGTGGGCACCGGGGAGCTGTTTTTT

D gene: TRBD1
V gene: TRBV5-1
J gene: TRBJ1-2
clone size: .
CDR3 protein: CASSSTGQGLSDGYTF
CDR3 DNA: TGCGCCAGCAGCTCGACGGGACAGGGACTATCCGATGGCTACACCTTC

D gene: .
V gene: TRBV11-2
J gene: TRBJ2-2
clone size: .
CDR3 protein: CASSLTGLTGELFF
CDR3 DNA: TGTGCCAGCAGCTTAACGGGACTCACCGGGGAGCTGTTTTTT

D gene: .
V gene: TRBV7-2
J gene: TRBJ1-1
clone size: .
CDR3 protein: CASSLEQKNTEAFF
CDR3 DNA: TGTGCCAGCAGCTTAGAACAGAAGAACACTGAAGCTTTCTTT

D gene: TRBD1
V gene: TRBV19
J gene: TRBJ2-1
clone size: .
CDR3 protein: CASSPLLGQGSYNEQFF
CDR3 DNA: TGTGCCAGTAGCCCGCTCCTCGGACAGGGCTCCTACAATGAGCAGTTCTTC

D gene: TRBD1
V gene: TRBV6-5
J gene: TRBJ2-2
clone size: once
CDR3 protein: CASRPGQGYTGELFF
CDR3 DNA: TGTGCCAGCAGGCCGGGACAGGGTTACACCGGGGAGCTGTTTTTT

D gene: .
V gene: TRBV2
J gene: TRBJ1-5
clone size: .
CDR3 protein: CASSPPRGSNQPQHF
CDR3 DNA: TGTGCCAGCAGCCCCCCTCGGGGTAGCAATCAGCCCCAGCATTTT

D gene: TRBD1
V gene: TRBV19
J gene: TRBJ2-7
clone size: .
CDR3 protein: CASSIRTGGSYEQYF
CDR3 DNA: TGTGCCAGTAGTATTCGGACAGGGGGCTCCTACGAGCAGTACTTC

D gene: .
V gene: TRBV10-3
J gene: TRBJ1-1
clone size: .
CDR3 protein: CAISDGRVGTEAFF
CDR3 DNA: TGTGCCATCAGTGACGGTCGGGTGGGTACTGAAGCTTTCTTT

D gene: .
V gene: TRBV5-4
J gene: TRBJ2-7
clone size: .
CDR3 protein: CASSLEREQYF
CDR3 DNA: TGTGCCAGCAGCTTGGAGCGCGAGCAGTACTTC